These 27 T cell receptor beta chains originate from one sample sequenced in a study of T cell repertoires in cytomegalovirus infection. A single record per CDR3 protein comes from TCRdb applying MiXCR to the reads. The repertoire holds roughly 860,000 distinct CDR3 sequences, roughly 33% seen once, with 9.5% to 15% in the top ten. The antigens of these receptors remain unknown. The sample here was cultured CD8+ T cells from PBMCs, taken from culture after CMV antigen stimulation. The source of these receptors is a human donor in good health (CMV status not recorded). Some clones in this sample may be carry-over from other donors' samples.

The CDR3 protein is CSALDGTEWNYGYTF. CDR3 coding DNA: TGCAGTGCTTTAGACGGGACCGAGTGGAACTATGGCTACACCTTC. V usage is TRBV20-1 and J usage is TRBJ1-2, with D perhaps TRBD1 (5 bases). Germline V gene data show CDR1 as DFQATT and CDR2 as SNEGSKA (reference sequence). The CDR3 sequence is 15 residues long. Between the trimmed V and J ends, which lost 5 bases and 2 bases, there was a span of 18 bases.

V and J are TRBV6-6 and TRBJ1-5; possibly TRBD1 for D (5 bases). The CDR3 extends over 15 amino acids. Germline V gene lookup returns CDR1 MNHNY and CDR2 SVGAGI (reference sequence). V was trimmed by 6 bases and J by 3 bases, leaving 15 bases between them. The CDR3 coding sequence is TGTGCCAGCAGGACAGCCATGTCGCTCAATCAGCCCCAGCATTTT. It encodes CASRTAMSLNQPQHF.

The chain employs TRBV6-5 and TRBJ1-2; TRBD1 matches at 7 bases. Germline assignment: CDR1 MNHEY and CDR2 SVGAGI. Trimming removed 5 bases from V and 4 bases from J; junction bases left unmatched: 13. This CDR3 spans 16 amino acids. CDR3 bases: TGTGCCAGCAGTGACCCCAGGGGGGTCGGGGCCTATGGCTACACCTTC. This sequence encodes CASSDPRGVGAYGYTF.

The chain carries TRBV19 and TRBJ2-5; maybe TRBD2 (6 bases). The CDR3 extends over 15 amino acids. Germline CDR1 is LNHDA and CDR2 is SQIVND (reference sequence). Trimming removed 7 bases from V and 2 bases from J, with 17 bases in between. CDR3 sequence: CASIPGLAYQETQYF. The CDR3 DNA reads TGTGCCAGTATCCCGGGACTGGCTTATCAAGAGACCCAGTACTTC.

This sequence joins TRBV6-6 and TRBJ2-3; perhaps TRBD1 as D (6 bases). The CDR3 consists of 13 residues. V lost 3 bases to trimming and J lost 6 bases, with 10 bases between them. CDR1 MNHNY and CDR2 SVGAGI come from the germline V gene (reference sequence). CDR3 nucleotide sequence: TGTGCCAGCAGTTATGGGGGCGTCGATACGCAGTATTTT. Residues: CASSYGGVDTQYF.

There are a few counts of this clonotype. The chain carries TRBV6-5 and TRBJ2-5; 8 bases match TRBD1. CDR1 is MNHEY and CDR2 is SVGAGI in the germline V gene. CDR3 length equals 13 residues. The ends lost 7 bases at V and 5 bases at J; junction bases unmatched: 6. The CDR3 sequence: CASTDREWETQYF. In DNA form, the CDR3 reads TGTGCCAGCACGGACAGGGAGTGGGAGACCCAGTACTTC.

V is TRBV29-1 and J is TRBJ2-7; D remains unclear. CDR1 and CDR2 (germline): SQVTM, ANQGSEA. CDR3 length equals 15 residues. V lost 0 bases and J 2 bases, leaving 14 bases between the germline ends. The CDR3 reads CSVEDRSERPYEQYF. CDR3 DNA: TGCAGCGTTGAAGATCGGTCAGAGAGACCCTACGAGCAGTACTTC.

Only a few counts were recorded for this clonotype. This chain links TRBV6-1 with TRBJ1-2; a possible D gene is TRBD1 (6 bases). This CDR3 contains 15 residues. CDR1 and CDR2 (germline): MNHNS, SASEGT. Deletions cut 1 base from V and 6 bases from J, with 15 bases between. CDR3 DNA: TGTGCCAGCAGTGAAGAGTGGGGGCAGGTTGATGGCTACACCTTC. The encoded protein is CASSEEWGQVDGYTF.

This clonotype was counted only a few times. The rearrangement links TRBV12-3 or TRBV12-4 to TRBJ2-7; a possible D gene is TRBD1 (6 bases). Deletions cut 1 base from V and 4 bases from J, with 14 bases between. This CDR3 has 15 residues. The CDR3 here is CASSLDRDGDYEQYF. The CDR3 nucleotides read TGTGCCAGCAGTTTAGACAGGGATGGAGATTACGAGCAGTACTTC.

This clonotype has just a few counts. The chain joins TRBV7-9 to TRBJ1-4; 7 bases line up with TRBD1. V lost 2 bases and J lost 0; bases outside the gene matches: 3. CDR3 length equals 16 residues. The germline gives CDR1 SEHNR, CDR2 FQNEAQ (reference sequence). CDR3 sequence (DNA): TGTGCCAGCAGCTTACGGCAGGGGGCAACTAATGAAAAACTGTTTTTT. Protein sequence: CASSLRQGATNEKLFF.

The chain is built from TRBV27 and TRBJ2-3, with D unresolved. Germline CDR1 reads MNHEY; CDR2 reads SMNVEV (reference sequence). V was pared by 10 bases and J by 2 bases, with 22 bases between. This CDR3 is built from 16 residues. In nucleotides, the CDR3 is TGTGCCAACACCGTACGGCTCGGTGCTTTCACAGATACGCAGTATTTT. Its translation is CANTVRLGAFTDTQYF.

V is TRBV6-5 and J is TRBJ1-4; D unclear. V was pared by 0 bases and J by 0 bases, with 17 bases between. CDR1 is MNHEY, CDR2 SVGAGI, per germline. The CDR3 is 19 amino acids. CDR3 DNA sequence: TGTGCCAGCAGTTACTCGGCCCAGGACGCACTTGCAACTAATGAAAAACTGTTTTTT. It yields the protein CASSYSAQDALATNEKLFF.

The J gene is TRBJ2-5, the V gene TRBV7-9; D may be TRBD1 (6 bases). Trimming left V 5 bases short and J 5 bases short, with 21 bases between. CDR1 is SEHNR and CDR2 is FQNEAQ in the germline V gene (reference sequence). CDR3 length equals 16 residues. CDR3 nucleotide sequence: TGTGCCAGCAGCCCCCGGGAAGGGGGATCCAGGGAGACCCAGTACTTC. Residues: CASSPREGGSRETQYF.

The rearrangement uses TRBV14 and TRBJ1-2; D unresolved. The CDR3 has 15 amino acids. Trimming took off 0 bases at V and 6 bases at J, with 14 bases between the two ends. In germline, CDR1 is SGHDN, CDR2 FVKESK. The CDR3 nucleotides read TGTGCCAGCAGCCAAGATCGCGGAGGGAGGAATGGCTACACCTTC. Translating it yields CASSQDRGGRNGYTF.

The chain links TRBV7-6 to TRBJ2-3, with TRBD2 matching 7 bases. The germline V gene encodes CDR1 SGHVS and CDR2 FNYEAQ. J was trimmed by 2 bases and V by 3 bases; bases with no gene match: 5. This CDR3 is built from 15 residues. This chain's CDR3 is CASSFRDYITDTQYF. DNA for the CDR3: TGTGCCAGCAGCTTTCGGGACTATATCACAGATACGCAGTATTTT.

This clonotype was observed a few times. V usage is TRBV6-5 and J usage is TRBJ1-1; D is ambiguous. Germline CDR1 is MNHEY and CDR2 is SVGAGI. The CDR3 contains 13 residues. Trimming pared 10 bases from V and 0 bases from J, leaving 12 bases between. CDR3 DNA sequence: TGTGCCACCTCCGTATACTTGAACACTGAAGCTTTCTTT. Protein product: CATSVYLNTEAFF.

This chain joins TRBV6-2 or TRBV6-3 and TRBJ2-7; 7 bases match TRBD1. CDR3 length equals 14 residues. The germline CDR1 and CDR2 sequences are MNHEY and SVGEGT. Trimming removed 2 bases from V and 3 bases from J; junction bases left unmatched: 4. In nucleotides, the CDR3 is TGTGCCAGCAGTTACAACCGGGACAGCTACGAGCAGTACGTC. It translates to CASSYNRDSYEQYV.

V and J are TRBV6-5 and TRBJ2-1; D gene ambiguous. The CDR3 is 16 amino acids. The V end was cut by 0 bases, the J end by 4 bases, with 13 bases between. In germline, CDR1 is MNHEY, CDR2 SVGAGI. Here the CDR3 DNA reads TGTGCCAGCAGTTACTCGAACTCCCCCGGGTACAATGAGCAGTTCTTC. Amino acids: CASSYSNSPGYNEQFF.

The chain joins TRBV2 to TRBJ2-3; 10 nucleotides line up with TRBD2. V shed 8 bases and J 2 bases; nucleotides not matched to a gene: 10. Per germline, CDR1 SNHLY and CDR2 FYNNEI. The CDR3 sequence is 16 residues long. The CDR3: CASFLSLAGVTDTQYF. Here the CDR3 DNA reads TGTGCCAGCTTCCTGAGCCTAGCGGGGGTCACAGATACGCAGTATTTT.

Here the CDR3 reads CASSQSEQDDYNEQFF. The CDR3 DNA reads as TGCGCCAGCAGTCAATCAGAACAGGATGACTACAATGAGCAGTTCTTC. The chain combines TRBV23-1 with TRBJ2-1, with a possible D match to TRBD1 (5 bases). Being an ORF, TRBV23-1 has a function that is uncertain. V was shortened by 0 bases and J by 3 bases, with 12 bases between the two germline ends. The CDR3 totals 16 residues.

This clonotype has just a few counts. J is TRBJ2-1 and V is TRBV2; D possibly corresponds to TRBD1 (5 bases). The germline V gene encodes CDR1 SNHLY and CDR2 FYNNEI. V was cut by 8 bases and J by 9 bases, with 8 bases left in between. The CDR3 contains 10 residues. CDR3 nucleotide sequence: TGTGCCAGCTCTGACAGTGAGCAGTTCTTC. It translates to CASSDSEQFF.

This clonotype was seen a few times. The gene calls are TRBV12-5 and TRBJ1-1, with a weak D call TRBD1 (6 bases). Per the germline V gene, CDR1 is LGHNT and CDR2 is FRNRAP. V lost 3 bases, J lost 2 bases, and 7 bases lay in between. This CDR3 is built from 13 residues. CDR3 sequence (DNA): TGTGCTAGTGGTTTACAGGGAAACACTGAAGCTTTCTTT. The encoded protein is CASGLQGNTEAFF.

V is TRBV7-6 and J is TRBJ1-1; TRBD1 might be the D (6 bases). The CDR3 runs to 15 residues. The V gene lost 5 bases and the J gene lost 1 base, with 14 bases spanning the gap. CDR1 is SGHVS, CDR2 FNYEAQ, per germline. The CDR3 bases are TGTGCCAGCAGCCCAGGTGGCAGGGGGAACACTGAAGCTTTCTTT. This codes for CASSPGGRGNTEAFF.

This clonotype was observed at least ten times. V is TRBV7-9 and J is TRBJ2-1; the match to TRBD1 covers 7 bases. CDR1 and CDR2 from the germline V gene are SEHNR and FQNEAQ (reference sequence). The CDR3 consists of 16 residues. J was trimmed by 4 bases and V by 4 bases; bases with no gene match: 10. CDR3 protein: CASSSAGLGQYNEQFF. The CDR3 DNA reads TGTGCCAGCAGCTCTGCAGGGCTGGGACAGTACAATGAGCAGTTCTTC. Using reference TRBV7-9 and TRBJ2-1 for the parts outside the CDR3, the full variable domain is DTGVSQNPRHKITKRGQNVTFRCDPISEHNRLYWYRQTLGQGPEFLTYFQNEAQLEKSRLLSDRFSAERPKGSFSTLEIQRTEQGDSAMYLCASSSAGLGQYNEQFFGPGTRLTVL.

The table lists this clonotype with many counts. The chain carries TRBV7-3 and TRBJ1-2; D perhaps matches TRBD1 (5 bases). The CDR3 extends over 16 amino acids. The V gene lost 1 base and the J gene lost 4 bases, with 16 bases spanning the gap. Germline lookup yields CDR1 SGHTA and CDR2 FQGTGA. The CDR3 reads CASSLMGVRVCYGYTF. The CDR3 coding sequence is TGTGCCAGCAGCTTAATGGGGGTCAGGGTATGCTATGGCTACACCTTC.

The CDR3 DNA sequence: TGCAGTGCTAGAGTTGAACAGAGTAGCAATCAGCCCCAGCATTTT. Translating it yields CSARVEQSSNQPQHF. The V and J genes are TRBV20-1 and TRBJ1-5, with unresolved D. The germline V gene encodes CDR1 DFQATT and CDR2 SNEGSKA (reference sequence). Deletions cut 1 base from V and 0 bases from J, with 10 bases between. The CDR3 length is 15 residues.

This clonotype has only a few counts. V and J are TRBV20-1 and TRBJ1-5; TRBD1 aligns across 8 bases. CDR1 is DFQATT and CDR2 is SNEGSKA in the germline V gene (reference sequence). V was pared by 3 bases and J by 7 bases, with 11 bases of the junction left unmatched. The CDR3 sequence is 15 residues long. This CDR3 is CSASQTDRGKQPQHF. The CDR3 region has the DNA TGCAGTGCTAGTCAAACAGACAGGGGAAAGCAGCCCCAGCATTTT.